Below are 20 T cell receptor beta chains sequenced from a single sample in a study of T cell clonotyping in hematopoietic cell transplantation. Libraries were prepared by immunoSEQ multiplex PCR; TCRdb keeps only in-frame clonotypes and omits some of them. The sample includes 15,000 to 20,000 clones, roughly 58% seen only once; the top ten take 10% to 15%. The specimen was PBMCs, collected 30 days after allogeneic stem cell transplant. These receptors were collected from a male patient aged 50 or older who had an allogeneic stem cell transplant from an unrelated donor, so T cells may come from the graft donor. Some clones in this sample may be carry-over from other donors' samples.

This chain connects TRBV30 to TRBJ1-3, with no clear D. This CDR3 spans 15 amino acids. V gave up 2 bases and J gave up 0 bases, with 11 bases separating them. Germline CDR1 reads GTSNPN; CDR2 reads SVGIG (reference sequence). The CDR3 DNA reads as TGTGCCTGGAGTCCCCTACAGAGCTCTGGAAACACCATATATTTT. Protein sequence: CAWSPLQSSGNTIYF.

In this sample, this clone turned up a few times. J is TRBJ2-5 and V is TRBV4-1; D possibly corresponds to TRBD1 (6 bases). CDR1 is MGHRA, CDR2 YSYEKL, per germline. V was cut by 4 bases and J by 4 bases, with 16 bases left in between. This CDR3 is 15 amino acids long. The CDR3, as DNA: TGCGCCAGCAGCCCGGACCAGGGGATGTTAGAGACCCAGTACTTC. Its translation is CASSPDQGMLETQYF.

The table lists this clone with a few counts. The DNA of the CDR3 is TGTGCCATCAGTGAGTTGGCAGCTAATCAGCCCCAGCATTTT. It codes for CAISELAANQPQHF. The chain joins TRBV10-3 to TRBJ1-5; D not certain. The CDR3 runs 14 residues. From germline, CDR1 is ENHRY and CDR2 SYGVKD. Trimming took 1 base from V and 4 from J, leaving 8 bases between them.

This clone has more than one count but fewer than ten. The rearrangement uses TRBV19 and TRBJ1-2; D is unresolved. The CDR3 totals 15 residues. V lost 5 bases, J lost 5 bases, and 18 bases lay in between. Germline-derived CDR1 and CDR2 are LNHDA and SQIVND (reference sequence). The CDR3 sequence is CASSPTGVRLYGYTF. CDR3 in DNA: TGTGCCAGTAGTCCCACCGGGGTAAGGCTGTATGGCTACACCTTC.

This clone showed up just a few times. This is likely a read error, given that the CDR3 carries no conserved phenylalanine or tryptophan at its end. This sequence joins TRBV19 and TRBJ1-5, with D unresolved. The CDR3 consists of 14 residues. The V end was cut by 5 bases, the J end by 12 bases, with 20 bases between. In germline, CDR1 is LNHDA, CDR2 SQIVND (reference sequence). This CDR3 reads CASSSRSYLSDQHL. The CDR3 coding sequence is TGTGCCAGTAGTTCCCGAAGCTACCTAAGTGACCAGCATCTT.

The DNA for the CDR3 is TGTGCCAGCAGTGAAGACAGCTACACCGGGGAGCTGTTTTTT. Residues: CASSEDSYTGELFF. V is TRBV2 and J is TRBJ2-2, with D hard to call. The CDR3 runs 14 residues. Germline lookup yields CDR1 SNHLY and CDR2 FYNNEI. V shed 1 base and J shed 3 bases, with 6 bases lying between them.

The rearrangement links TRBV2 to TRBJ2-5; no definite D call. This CDR3 is 14 amino acids long. Trimming removed 6 bases from V and 5 bases from J, with 16 bases in between. Germline V gene lookup returns CDR1 SNHLY and CDR2 FYNNEI. The CDR3 loop is CASRHRIVAETQYF. The DNA for the CDR3 is TGTGCCAGCAGGCACAGAATAGTTGCGGAGACCCAGTACTTC.

This clone was seen more than once but under ten times. V usage is TRBV5-8 and J usage is TRBJ2-5, with D unclear. This CDR3 has 12 residues. The V gene's germline CDR1 is SGHTS and CDR2 YDEGEE. Trimming removed 0 bases at V and 5 bases at J, with 5 bases between. The CDR3 DNA sequence: TGTGCCAGCAGCTTGGGGGTGGAGACCCAGTACTTC. This gives the protein CASSLGVETQYF. Together with reference TRBV5-8 and TRBJ2-5, the CDR3 gives the full variable domain: EAGVTQSPTHLIKTRGQQATLRCSPISGHTSVYWYQQALGLGLQFLLWYDEGEERNRGNFPPRFSGRQFPNYSSELNVNALELEDSALYLCASSLGVETQYFGPGTRLLVL.

This clone was seen a single time. This chain uses TRBV13 with TRBJ2-7; maybe TRBD2 (5 bases). Trimming removed 2 bases at V and 1 base at J, with 15 bases between. The CDR3 runs 16 residues. The germline V gene encodes CDR1 PRHDT and CDR2 FYEKMQ (reference sequence). CDR3 sequence reads: CASSLFLGVDSYEQYF. The CDR3 DNA follows: TGTGCCAGCAGCTTATTTCTGGGAGTGGATTCCTACGAGCAGTACTTC.

This chain links TRBV28 with TRBJ1-2; D is unresolved. Germline V gene data show CDR1 as MDHEN and CDR2 as SYDVKM. The CDR3 extends over 13 amino acids. The V end was cut by 6 bases, the J end by 0 bases, with 8 bases between. CDR3 sequence reads: CASRPQANYGYTF. DNA for the CDR3: TGTGCCAGCAGACCCCAAGCTAACTATGGCTACACCTTC.

The chain links TRBV21-1 to TRBJ2-1; TRBD2, as called in the table, went unchecked against the DNA. TRBV21-1 is a pseudogene locus. This CDR3 has 12 residues. The CDR3 is CASSLSGGEQFF. The CDR3 nucleotides read TGTGCCAGCAGCCTTAGCGGGGGGGAACAGTTCTTC.

This chain connects TRBV6-5 to TRBJ1-6; D is undetermined. V dropped 2 bases and J dropped 6 bases, with 11 bases sitting between them. Germline V CDR1 and CDR2: MNHEY, SVGAGI. The CDR3 is 15 amino acids. The CDR3 DNA follows: TGTGCCAGCAGTTACCGAAGGCGGGCTAATTCACCCCTCCACTTT. Protein sequence: CASSYRRRANSPLHF.

The CDR3 spells CASSEDRVDGYTF. The CDR3 region has the DNA TGTGCCAGTAGTGAGGACAGGGTAGATGGCTACACCTTC. This chain joins TRBV19 and TRBJ1-2; 8 bases map to TRBD1. V lost 5 bases to trimming and J lost 6 bases; unmatched junction nucleotides: 5. Looked up from germline, CDR1 is LNHDA and CDR2 is SQIVND (reference sequence). The CDR3 spans 13 residues.

This chain uses TRBV4-3 with TRBJ1-1; 7 positions agree with TRBD1. The CDR3 has 13 amino acids. Germline CDR1 is LGHNA and CDR2 is YSLEER. V shed 2 bases, J shed 7 bases, and the junction held 4 bases outside the gene matches. The CDR3: CASSQRTGLEAFF. The CDR3, as DNA: TGCGCCAGCAGCCAAAGGACAGGTCTTGAAGCTTTCTTT.

The J gene is TRBJ2-6, the V gene TRBV14, with D possibly matching TRBD1 (6 bases). The CDR3 extends over 17 amino acids. V gave up 3 bases and J gave up 0 bases, with 12 bases separating them. Germline CDR1 and CDR2: SGHDN and FVKESK. CDR3 sequence: CASSHSGVPSGANVLTF. The CDR3 DNA reads TGTGCCAGCAGCCACTCAGGGGTACCCTCTGGGGCCAACGTCCTGACTTTC.

This chain links TRBV6-6 with TRBJ2-1, with TRBD2 matching over 9 bases. Germline V lookup: CDR1 MNHNY, CDR2 SVGAGI (reference sequence). Trimming removed 2 bases from V and 3 bases from J; junction bases left unmatched: 5. The CDR3 spans 16 residues. The CDR3 region is CASSYGAGGLYNEQFF. The CDR3 coding sequence is TGTGCCAGCAGTTACGGAGCGGGGGGCCTCTACAATGAGCAGTTCTTC.

V gene TRBV29-1 combines with J gene TRBJ2-5; D not resolved. The J call may be in error: the DNA end matches TRBJ2-7 better. The CDR3 totals 12 residues. The germline V gene encodes CDR1 SQVTM and CDR2 ANQGSEA. The CDR3 region has the DNA TGCAGCGTTGTGGGCAGTACCTACGAGCAGTACTTC. Amino acid sequence: CSVVGSTYEQYF.

DNA for the CDR3: TGTGCCAGCAGACCAAGAACCGGGACAGGGGGGACCCAGTACTTC. It yields the protein CASRPRTGTGGTQYF. This rearrangement joins TRBV2 to TRBJ2-5; 11 nucleotides align to TRBD1. Germline assignment: CDR1 SNHLY and CDR2 FYNNEI. The V gene end was trimmed by 6 bases and the J gene end by 7 bases; junction bases not matched to a gene: 10. The CDR3 runs 15 residues.

The rearrangement joins TRBV18 to TRBJ2-7; 8 bases are shared with TRBD1. The CDR3 runs to 14 residues. Unmatched junction bases numbered 3, after V lost 3 bases and J lost 2 bases. CDR1 is KGHSH, CDR2 LQKENI, per germline. The CDR3 here is CASSPGTGAYEQYF. Here the CDR3 DNA reads TGTGCCAGCTCACCCGGGACAGGAGCCTACGAGCAGTACTTC.

J is TRBJ1-1 and V is TRBV2; D possibly corresponds to TRBD1 (5 bases). The V end lost 3 bases, the J end lost 6 bases, and 11 bases lay between the germline ends. The CDR3 consists of 13 residues. CDR1 is SNHLY, CDR2 FYNNEI, per germline. CDR3 DNA: TGTGCCAGCAGTGACCTTAGACAGTCTGAAGCTTTCTTT. Its translation is CASSDLRQSEAFF.